What follows are 15 T cell receptor beta chains derived from one specimen sequenced in a study of blood T cell repertoires in COVID-19. Only in-frame clones appear in the TCRdb table, and some are missing; sequencing was by immunoSEQ multiplex PCR. This repertoire shows 150,000 to 200,000 clones, about nine tenths found once; its top ten account for approximately 2.1%. The sequenced sample consisted of peripheral blood. The receptors were gathered from a man aged 70-80 years with active or convalescent COVID-19.

This rearrangement joins TRBV30 to TRBJ2-3; D gene unclear. The CDR3 covers 13 residues. The germline CDR1 and CDR2 sequences are GTSNPN and SVGIG (reference sequence). Trimming removed 0 bases at V and 5 bases at J, with 9 bases between. For the CDR3, the DNA is TGTGCCTGGAGTGTACAGACCAGAGATACGCAGTATTTT. Its translation is CAWSVQTRDTQYF. Supplemented by reference TRBV30 and TRBJ2-3, the full variable domain reads SQTIHQWPATLVQPVGSPLSLECTVEGTSNPNLYWYRQAAGRGLQLLFYSVGIGQISSEVPQNLSASRPQDRQFILSSKKLLLSDSGFYLCAWSVQTRDTQYFGPGTRLTVL.

This chain links TRBV10-3 with TRBJ2-2; TRBD1 matches 8 bases. Trimming took 4 bases from V and 2 from J; bases not matched to a gene: 6. The germline gives CDR1 ENHRY, CDR2 SYGVKD. There are 16 residues in the CDR3. CDR3 residues: CAISAAGQGNTGELFF. For the CDR3, the DNA is TGTGCCATCAGTGCCGCCGGACAGGGTAACACCGGGGAGCTGTTTTTT.

The chain combines TRBV2 with TRBJ2-2; D is uncertain. The CDR3 consists of 15 residues. Germline values: CDR1 SNHLY, CDR2 FYNNEI. Trimming cost V 7 bases and J 0 bases, with 12 bases left between them. The CDR3, as DNA: TGTGCCAGCAAATACAGTGCTACGAACACCGGGGAGCTGTTTTTT. Its translation: CASKYSATNTGELFF.

This rearrangement joins TRBV9 to TRBJ2-7; 14 bases are a match to TRBD2. V lost 0 bases, J lost 3 bases, and 8 bases stayed unmatched. Germline lookup yields CDR1 SGDLS and CDR2 YYNGEE. The CDR3 loop spans 18 amino acids. The chain's CDR3 is CASSVGPRGLAGVYEQYF. DNA for the CDR3: TGTGCCAGCAGCGTAGGTCCCCGGGGACTAGCGGGAGTCTACGAGCAGTACTTC.

The chain combines TRBV7-8 with TRBJ2-5; TRBD1 might be the D (5 bases). The V end lost 5 bases, the J end lost 1 base, and 8 bases lay between the germline ends. This CDR3 is built from 13 residues. Germline-derived CDR1 and CDR2 are SGHVS and FQNEAQ. The CDR3 sequence is CASSRTPQETQYF. CDR3 nucleotides: TGTGCCAGCAGCCGGACACCCCAAGAGACCCAGTACTTC.

The gene calls are TRBV12-3 or TRBV12-4 and TRBJ1-5, with D tentatively TRBD1 (5 bases). Trimming left V 7 bases short and J 4 bases short, with 11 bases between. This CDR3 region has 13 residues. CDR3 in amino acids: CASTRGSNQPQHF. CDR3 nucleotide sequence: TGTGCCAGCACGCGGGGGAGTAATCAGCCCCAGCATTTT.

The rearrangement joins TRBV10-3 to TRBJ2-5, with a weak D call TRBD2 (6 bases). The length of the CDR3 is 13 residues. V lost 4 bases and J lost 5, with 11 bases in between. From germline, CDR1 is ENHRY and CDR2 SYGVKD. CDR3 in amino acids: CAISAEGWETQYF. The CDR3, as DNA: TGTGCCATCAGTGCGGAGGGGTGGGAGACCCAGTACTTC.

This rearrangement joins TRBV10-3 to TRBJ2-3; 9 nucleotides align to TRBD1. The CDR3 has 17 residues. The trim removed 4 bases at V and 2 bases at J, leaving 10 bases unmatched. Per the germline V gene, CDR1 is ENHRY and CDR2 is SYGVKD. DNA of the CDR3: TGTGCCATCAGTGCGCCGAGGGGGACAGGGAACACAGATACGCAGTATTTT. This encodes CAISAPRGTGNTDTQYF.

This chain joins TRBV7-9 and TRBJ1-4; possibly TRBD1 for D (6 bases). The CDR3 runs 14 residues. The V and J ends lost 5 bases and 6 bases respectively, with 13 bases between them. Germline V gene lookup returns CDR1 SEHNR and CDR2 FQNEAQ (reference sequence). The DNA for the CDR3 is TGTGCCAGCAGCACACGACAGGCTTATGAAAAACTGTTTTTT. This translates into CASSTRQAYEKLFF.

The chain recombines TRBV14 with TRBJ1-1; 9 bases are a match to TRBD1. Germline V gene sequence: CDR1 SGHDN, CDR2 FVKESK. The CDR3 has 15 amino acids. V lost 4 bases, J lost 6 bases, and 9 bases stayed unmatched. The CDR3: CASSLRTGAIAEAFF. The CDR3 DNA sequence: TGTGCCAGCAGCCTTAGGACAGGGGCGATCGCTGAAGCTTTCTTT.

The J gene is TRBJ2-3, the V gene TRBV3-1 (or the pseudogene TRBV3-2); tentative D call: TRBD2 (6 bases). CDR3 length: 15 amino acids. Trimming stripped 4 bases from V and 3 bases from J, with 14 bases between. CDR1 is LGHDT and CDR2 is YNNKEL in the germline V gene (reference sequence). CDR3 in amino acids: CASSPYRDFTDTQYF. The CDR3 DNA sequence: TGTGCCAGCAGCCCGTATAGGGACTTTACAGATACGCAGTATTTT.

The chain carries TRBV28 and TRBJ1-2, with D uncertain. Trimming cost V 5 bases and J 5 bases, with 15 bases left between them. The CDR3 sequence is 14 residues long. Germline V gives CDR1 MDHEN, CDR2 SYDVKM. As DNA, the CDR3 is TGTGCCAGCAGTCCTGCGGGCAGCGGGTATGGCTACACCTTC. Residues: CASSPAGSGYGYTF.

This clone has only one observation. V and J are TRBV7-2 and TRBJ2-7, with 9 bases that match TRBD1. With 4 bases clipped from V and 4 bases from J, the junction kept 5 bases outside the gene matches. The length of the CDR3 is 14 residues. Germline values: CDR1 SGHTA, CDR2 FQGNSA. CDR3 in amino acids: CASSSQGAVYEQYF. The CDR3 DNA reads TGTGCCAGCAGCTCACAGGGGGCAGTTTACGAGCAGTACTTC.

The CDR3 sequence is CASSQGRRENEKLFF. The CDR3 DNA reads TGCGCCAGCAGCCAAGGACGGAGGGAAAATGAAAAACTGTTTTTT. V and J are TRBV4-3 and TRBJ1-4; the D is unclear. From germline, CDR1 is LGHNA and CDR2 YSLEER. The CDR3 has 15 amino acids. Trimming took off 1 base at V and 5 bases at J, with 11 bases between the two ends.

The chain has TRBV7-2 and TRBJ2-1; 8 positions match TRBD1. Germline V gene sequence: CDR1 SGHTA, CDR2 FQGNSA. With V trimmed by 2 bases and J by 2 bases, 2 bases remained unmatched. This CDR3 region has 15 residues. The CDR3 nucleotides read TGTGCCAGCAGCTTACGGACAGGGCCCTACAATGAGCAGTTCTTC. Amino acid sequence: CASSLRTGPYNEQFF.